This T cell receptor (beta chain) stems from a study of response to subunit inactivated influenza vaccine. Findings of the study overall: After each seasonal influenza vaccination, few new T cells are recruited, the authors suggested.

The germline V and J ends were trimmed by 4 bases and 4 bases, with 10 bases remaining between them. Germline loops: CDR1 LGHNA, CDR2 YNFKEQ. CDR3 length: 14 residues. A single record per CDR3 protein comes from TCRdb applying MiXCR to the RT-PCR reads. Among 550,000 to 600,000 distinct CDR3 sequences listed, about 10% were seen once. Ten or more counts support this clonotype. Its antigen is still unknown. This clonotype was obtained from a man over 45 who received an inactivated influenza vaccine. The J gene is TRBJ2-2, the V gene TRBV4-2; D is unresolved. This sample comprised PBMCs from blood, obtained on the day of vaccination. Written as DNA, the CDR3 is TGTGCCAGCAGCCGCGGTGTGGGCACCGGGGAGCTGTTTTTT. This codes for CASSRGVGTGELFF.